What follows are 32 T cell receptor beta chains derived from one specimen sequenced in a study of post-analysis software for immune sequencing data. Study results and caveats: The five TRBV segments detected at higher frequency in patients than in controls included TRBV5-6, TRBV5-1 and TRBV20-1.

Unique-molecular-identifier-tagged TCR beta cDNA libraries were used. TCRdb ran MiXCR on the PCR reads and lists one entry per CDR3 protein. The sample lists roughly 540,000 distinct CDR3 sequences, roughly 34% occurring once. The antigens for these receptors are not known. Sequenced sample: blood. These receptors all stem from a girl aged 2 to 17 with multiple sclerosis.

This clonotype came up a few times. The chain has TRBV6-5 and TRBJ2-7; 8 bases are shared with TRBD1. The germline V gene has CDR1 MNHEY and CDR2 SVGAGI. The CDR3 runs 14 residues. V dropped 0 bases and J dropped 2; count of bases not matched to a gene: 0. This CDR3 is CASSYSQGAYEQYF. The DNA for the CDR3 is TGTGCCAGCAGTTACTCACAGGGGGCCTACGAGCAGTACTTC.

This clonotype turned up a few times. The rearrangement uses TRBV20-1 and TRBJ2-3; tentative D call: TRBD1 (5 bases). From germline, CDR1 is DFQATT and CDR2 SNEGSKA (reference sequence). This CDR3 spans 14 amino acids. V lost 6 bases, J lost 1 base, and 14 bases lay in between. CDR3 coding DNA: TGCAGTGCCGAAACAGGACGGCGCACAGATACGCAGTATTTT. Encoded protein: CSAETGRRTDTQYF.

The rearrangement uses TRBV20-1 and TRBJ1-1; D is uncertain. Germline CDR1 reads DFQATT; CDR2 reads SNEGSKA (reference sequence). This CDR3 is 13 amino acids long. With 8 bases removed from V and 1 base from J, the gap between germline ends came to 14 bases. DNA of the CDR3: TGCAGTACCCCCGAAGGCGGGAACACTGAAGCTTTCTTT. Protein: CSTPEGGNTEAFF.

The chain is built from TRBV6-5 and TRBJ2-3, with D perhaps TRBD1 or TRBD2 (5 bases each). Per the germline V gene, CDR1 is MNHEY and CDR2 is SVGAGI. V was pared by 5 bases and J by 3 bases, with 18 bases between. The CDR3 is made up of 16 amino acids. The CDR3 nucleotides are TGTGCCAGCAGTCAACGGGACGCAGCAAGTACAGATACGCAGTATTTT. Its translation: CASSQRDAASTDTQYF.

The chain has TRBV15 and TRBJ1-6, with 9 bases that match TRBD1. Germline V gives CDR1 LNHNV, CDR2 YYDKDF (reference sequence). The J segment lost 17 bases and the V segment lost 0 bases, leaving 14 bases of the junction unmatched. The CDR3 runs 16 residues. The CDR3 loop reads CATSRDQSDRGAPIHF. CDR3 nucleotide sequence: TGTGCCACCAGCAGAGATCAATCGGACAGGGGCGCACCGATCCACTTT.

The chain links TRBV7-2 to TRBJ2-1; the D is unclear. Trimming stripped 2 bases from V and 10 bases from J, with 6 bases between. Germline CDR1 is SGHTA and CDR2 is FQGNSA. The length of the CDR3 is 11 residues. The DNA of the CDR3 is TGTGCCAGCAGCTTACACATCGAGCAGTTCTTC. Translated: CASSLHIEQFF.

The J gene is TRBJ1-2, the V gene TRBV10-2; D call uncertain. The V and J ends lost 3 bases and 1 base respectively, with 6 bases between them. There are 13 residues in the CDR3. CDR1 is WSHSY, CDR2 SAAADI, per germline. CDR3 protein: CASSDEGNYGYTF. The CDR3 nucleotides are TGCGCCAGCAGTGACGAGGGTAACTATGGCTACACCTTC.

The V gene is TRBV6-5, the J gene TRBJ1-2; D not resolved. The CDR3 loop spans 13 amino acids. Germline loops: CDR1 MNHEY, CDR2 SVGAGI. V was cut by 2 bases and J by 8 bases, with 12 bases left in between. The CDR3 sequence: CASSYRGVGGYTF. CDR3 nucleotide sequence: TGTGCCAGCAGTTACCGGGGAGTGGGCGGCTACACCTTC.

This clonotype was seen a few times. The gene calls are TRBV4-2 and TRBJ2-3; the D call may be TRBD1 or TRBD2 (5 bases each). CDR1 is LGHNA, CDR2 YNFKEQ, per germline. There are 15 residues in the CDR3. Trimming pared 0 bases from V and 5 bases from J, leaving 12 bases between. The CDR3 spells CASSQESGTVDTQYF. CDR3 DNA sequence: TGTGCCAGCAGCCAAGAGTCCGGGACGGTAGATACGCAGTATTTT.

This clonotype was counted at least ten times. This chain uses TRBV15 with TRBJ1-2, with a weak D call TRBD1 (6 bases). The germline gives CDR1 LNHNV, CDR2 YYDKDF (reference sequence). V lost 3 bases and J 7 bases, leaving 18 bases between the germline ends. CDR3 length equals 15 residues. The CDR3 protein is CATSSGYREVSGYTF. CDR3 bases: TGTGCCACCAGCAGTGGGTACAGGGAGGTATCTGGCTACACCTTC.

The V and J genes are TRBV29-1 and TRBJ2-7; maybe TRBD2 (6 bases). V lost 4 bases and J 1 base, leaving 11 bases between the germline ends. The CDR3 has 13 residues. Germline CDR1 reads SQVTM; CDR2 reads ANQGSEA. In nucleotides, the CDR3 is TGCAGCGTTGCATCTGGGACTTCCTACGAGCAGTACTTC. Translating it yields CSVASGTSYEQYF.

The chain recombines TRBV5-1 with TRBJ2-3; D is possibly TRBD2 (5 bases). Germline CDR1 reads SGHRS; CDR2 reads YFSETQ. Between the trimmed V and J ends, which lost 0 bases and 6 bases, there was a span of 17 bases. CDR3 length: 16 residues. CDR3 in DNA: TGCGCCAGCAGCTTGGAGCGGCGGACCGATGTTGATACGCAGTATTTT. Its translation: CASSLERRTDVDTQYF.

The CDR3 nucleotides read TGTGCCAGCAGTTACTCTAGACAGATCGAAGCTTTCTTT. Translated, it gives CASSYSRQIEAFF. The chain is built from TRBV6-5 and TRBJ1-1; D possibly corresponds to TRBD1 (5 bases). Germline assignment: CDR1 MNHEY and CDR2 SVGAGI. The germline V and J ends were trimmed by 0 bases and 8 bases, with 10 bases remaining between them. This CDR3 comprises 13 residues.

The chain recombines TRBV6-6 with TRBJ2-5; 7 nucleotides line up with TRBD1. With the DNA end fitting TRBJ2-7 better, the J assignment may be wrong. The CDR3 covers 14 residues. Germline-derived CDR1 and CDR2 are MNHNY and SVGAGI (reference sequence). The CDR3 region is CASSYIGGAYEQYF. CDR3 nucleotide sequence: TGTGCCAGCAGTTACATAGGGGGCGCTTACGAGCAGTACTTC.

This clonotype was picked up many times. This chain uses TRBV20-1 with TRBJ1-4, with TRBD1 identical over 8 bases. With V trimmed by 4 bases and J by 8 bases, 6 bases remained unmatched. In germline, CDR1 is DFQATT, CDR2 SNEGSKA (reference sequence). CDR3 length equals 13 residues. In DNA, the CDR3 is TGCAGTGCTATGACAGGGGAATGGGAAAAACTGTTTTTT. Amino acid sequence: CSAMTGEWEKLFF.

This clonotype has only a few counts. The V and J genes are TRBV6-5 and TRBJ1-6; D gene unclear. Germline V gene data show CDR1 as MNHEY and CDR2 as SVGAGI. The V and J ends lost 2 bases and 10 bases respectively, with 12 bases between them. CDR3 length equals 14 residues. The CDR3 DNA reads TGTGCCAGCAGTTACGCGGGGATATTCTCACCCCTCCACTTT. It translates to CASSYAGIFSPLHF.

The V call is TRBV12-3 or TRBV12-4, the J call TRBJ1-1; D gene unclear. The V end was cut by 6 bases, the J end by 1 base, with 9 bases between. CDR3 length: 13 residues. This chain's CDR3 is CASRFETNTEAFF. The CDR3 bases are TGTGCCAGCAGATTTGAAACGAACACTGAAGCTTTCTTT.

This clonotype was seen only a few times. This chain uses TRBV9 with TRBJ2-1; the D is unclear. Germline CDR1 reads SGDLS; CDR2 reads YYNGEE. The V gene lost 0 bases and the J gene lost 7 bases, with 17 bases spanning the gap. CDR3 length: 16 amino acids. The chain's CDR3 is CASSVEVGGVLNEQFF. The CDR3 DNA reads TGTGCCAGCAGCGTAGAGGTAGGTGGGGTGCTGAATGAGCAGTTCTTC.

This clonotype has more than one count but fewer than ten. The chain is built from TRBV7-3 and TRBJ2-1, with D perhaps TRBD1 or TRBD2 (6 bases each). Germline loops: CDR1 SGHTA, CDR2 FQGTGA. V was pared by 4 bases and J by 4 bases, with 17 bases between. The CDR3 is 16 residues long. This chain's CDR3 is CASSSRRGPRYNEQFF. CDR3 nucleotides: TGTGCCAGCAGCTCCAGACGGGGGCCCCGATACAATGAGCAGTTCTTC.

The CDR3 here is CASSLEEGGHNEQFF. DNA of the CDR3: TGTGCCAGCAGTTTAGAGGAGGGGGGACACAATGAGCAGTTCTTC. The genes are TRBV27 and TRBJ2-1, with D perhaps given as TRBD1 or TRBD2 (6 bases each). CDR1 is MNHEY and CDR2 is SMNVEV in the germline V gene (reference sequence). The V end was cut by 2 bases, the J end by 5 bases, with 13 bases between. The CDR3 contains 15 residues.

To note about this clonotype: The junction differs from germline at one of its ends, possibly a read error. The chain has TRBV5-1 and TRBJ2-7; D might be TRBD2 (6 bases). The end of the DNA aligns better with TRBJ2-5, so the J call may be wrong. CDR1 is SGHRS, CDR2 YFSETQ, per germline. The CDR3 is made up of 14 amino acids. The CDR3 coding sequence is TGCGCCAGCGGCTTGGAGGTCGGGAGAGAGACCCAGTACTTC. Translating it yields CASGLEVGRETQYF.

In DNA, the CDR3 is TGTGCCAGCAGCCAAACGGGATTAATGAGCACCGGGGAGCTGTTTTTT. Translating gives CASSQTGLMSTGELFF. V gene TRBV3-1 combines with J gene TRBJ2-2; D possibly corresponds to TRBD2 (5 bases). The V end lost 2 bases, the J end lost 4 bases, and 14 bases lay between the germline ends. Germline V gene sequence: CDR1 LGHDT, CDR2 YNNKEL (reference sequence). This CDR3 is built from 16 residues.

This clonotype showed up just a few times. The rearrangement links TRBV5-1 to TRBJ2-7; no definite D call. Trimming cost V 1 base and J 4 bases, with 6 bases left between them. This CDR3 is 12 amino acids long. Germline V lookup: CDR1 SGHRS, CDR2 YFSETQ. The CDR3 protein is CASSLILYEQYF. CDR3 coding DNA: TGCGCCAGCAGCTTGATCCTGTACGAGCAGTACTTC.

This sequence joins TRBV4-2 and TRBJ1-4; 7 nucleotides align to TRBD1. The CDR3 loop spans 14 amino acids. CDR1 is LGHNA, CDR2 YNFKEQ, per germline. V gave up 4 bases and J gave up 3 bases; unmatched junction bases: 2. The CDR3 sequence: CASSPQGANEKLFF. Written as DNA, the CDR3 is TGTGCCAGCAGCCCGCAGGGGGCTAATGAAAAACTGTTTTTT.

This clonotype appeared a few times. The genes are TRBV20-1 and TRBJ1-2; no clear D. Trimming stripped 5 bases from V and 1 base from J, with 8 bases between. Germline CDR1 is DFQATT and CDR2 is SNEGSKA (reference sequence). The CDR3 is made up of 12 amino acids. The CDR3 sequence is CSAAWVNYGYTF. The CDR3 DNA reads TGCAGTGCTGCGTGGGTTAACTATGGCTACACCTTC.

This rearrangement joins TRBV6-5 to TRBJ2-1, with TRBD2 matching over 12 bases. CDR1 is MNHEY and CDR2 is SVGAGI in the germline V gene. The CDR3 contains 16 residues. Unmatched junction bases numbered 7, after V lost 7 bases and J lost 3 bases. Here the CDR3 DNA reads TGTGCCAGCATTACGACTAGCGGGGGACACTACAATGAGCAGTTCTTC. It is translated as CASITTSGGHYNEQFF.

This clonotype came up a few times. V usage is TRBV18 and J usage is TRBJ2-5, with D maybe TRBD2 (5 bases). With 3 bases removed from V and 3 bases from J, the gap between germline ends came to 17 bases. The CDR3 totals 16 residues. In germline, CDR1 is KGHSH, CDR2 LQKENI. The CDR3 DNA follows: TGTGCCAGCTCACCCCTCGGTAGCGCCGGGAAAGAGACCCAGTACTTC. It encodes CASSPLGSAGKETQYF.

This clonotype has a handful of counts. V and J are TRBV12-3 or TRBV12-4 and TRBJ1-1; the D is unclear. The CDR3 extends over 15 amino acids. Trimming left V 4 bases short and J 5 bases short, with 17 bases between. CDR3 nucleotide sequence: TGTGCCAGCAGTTCCCCCCCCCGAGGGAGGACTGAAGCTTTCTTT. This translates into CASSSPPRGRTEAFF.

This chain links TRBV9 with TRBJ1-1, with 11 bases aligning to TRBD1. Germline V gene sequence: CDR1 SGDLS, CDR2 YYNGEE. The CDR3 has 17 amino acids. The V gene end was trimmed by 8 bases and the J gene end by 4 bases; junction bases not matched to a gene: 16. This CDR3 reads CASNGGVSDRGPTEAFF. CDR3 DNA sequence: TGTGCCAGTAATGGGGGGGTCTCGGACAGGGGGCCCACTGAAGCTTTCTTT.

V gene TRBV5-1 combines with J gene TRBJ2-1; D is ambiguous. The ends were cut back, 9 bases at V and 0 bases at J, with 16 bases in the middle. The CDR3 is 15 residues long. CDR1 SGHRS and CDR2 YFSETQ come from the germline V gene. In nucleotides, the CDR3 is TGCGCCACATTTGGGATCCAAAGCTCCTACAATGAGCAGTTCTTC. Residues: CATFGIQSSYNEQFF.

The rearrangement joins TRBV20-1 to TRBJ2-5; weak D call: TRBD2 (7 bases). Germline V lookup: CDR1 DFQATT, CDR2 SNEGSKA (reference sequence). The CDR3 length is 13 residues. Trimming pared 6 bases from V and 11 bases from J, leaving 22 bases between. CDR3 in amino acids: CSAKGGEAYGQYF. The CDR3 coding sequence is TGCAGTGCAAAGGGGGGGGAAGCCTACGGGCAGTACTTC.

The chain joins TRBV18 to TRBJ2-5; 11 bases line up with TRBD2. Germline V gene lookup returns CDR1 KGHSH and CDR2 LQKENI. This CDR3 has 17 amino acids. Unmatched junction bases numbered 6, after V lost 3 bases and J lost 0 bases. The CDR3 here is CASSPTGGLADQETQYF. In DNA form, the CDR3 reads TGTGCCAGCTCACCGACGGGGGGACTAGCGGACCAAGAGACCCAGTACTTC.